These T cell receptor beta chains were read from a single sample in a study of T-cell memory formation after mild COVID-19. TCRdb called the 5' RACE reads again in MiXCR, with one record for every CDR3 protein. The data show 210,000 or so distinct CDR3 sequences, 25% to 35% seen once. Material for sequencing was PBMCs or a T cell subset sorted from them (not recorded which). The receptors derive from an adult woman who had mild COVID-19 (a few samples of this study predate the infection). Cell type and time point are not known. CDR3s include the opening cysteine and the closing phenylalanine or tryptophan. Each record gives: V gene, J gene, clone size, D gene, CDR3 protein, CDR3 DNA. D genes are given only for firm matches. Where a row states a size, it is once, few, many or the class of an expanded clone; other rows omit it.

V gene: TRBV20-1; J gene: TRBJ2-1; clone size: -; D gene: -; CDR3 protein: CSARDLRGYNEQFF; CDR3 DNA: TGCAGTGCTAGAGATTTGCGGGGATACAATGAGCAGTTCTTC
V gene: TRBV7-9; J gene: TRBJ2-1; clone size: -; D gene: -; CDR3 protein: CASREGAIHEQFF; CDR3 DNA: TGTGCCAGCAGAGAGGGAGCAATCCATGAGCAGTTCTTC
V gene: TRBV7-8; J gene: TRBJ1-2; clone size: many; D gene: -; CDR3 protein: CASSPHPTETNYGYTF; CDR3 DNA: TGTGCCAGCAGCCCCCACCCGACAGAGACGAACTATGGCTACACCTTC
V gene: TRBV21-1; J gene: TRBJ2-7; clone size: few; D gene: -; CDR3 protein: CASSFRDRTPGPYEQYF; CDR3 DNA: TGTGCCAGCAGCTTCCGGGACAGGACCCCAGGACCCTACGAGCAGTACTTC
V gene: TRBV4-1; J gene: TRBJ2-7; clone size: few; D gene: -; CDR3 protein: CASSAGQGRIDEQYF; CDR3 DNA: TGCGCCAGCAGCGCAGGGCAGGGGAGGATCGACGAGCAGTACTTC
V gene: TRBV30; J gene: TRBJ2-7; clone size: -; D gene: -; CDR3 protein: CAWSGDKGWGYEQYF; CDR3 DNA: TGTGCCTGGAGTGGGGACAAGGGCTGGGGCTACGAGCAGTACTTC
V gene: TRBV3-1; J gene: TRBJ2-3; clone size: -; D gene: -; CDR3 protein: CASSPRPSDTQYF; CDR3 DNA: TGTGCCAGCAGTCCTCGGCCGTCGGATACGCAGTATTTT
V gene: TRBV3-1; J gene: TRBJ1-5; clone size: -; D gene: -; CDR3 protein: CASSQAPAVGNQPQHF; CDR3 DNA: TGTGCCAGCAGCCAAGCCCCCGCGGTGGGCAATCAGCCCCAGCATTTT
V gene: TRBV29-1; J gene: TRBJ1-2; clone size: few; D gene: -; CDR3 protein: CSVTRTGDYGYTF; CDR3 DNA: TGCAGCGTGACCCGGACGGGAGACTATGGCTACACCTTC
V gene: TRBV24-1; J gene: TRBJ1-1; clone size: -; D gene: -; CDR3 protein: CATSDSDFRIGVNTEAFF; CDR3 DNA: TGTGCCACCAGTGACTCGGACTTCAGGATCGGGGTGAACACTGAAGCTTTCTTT
V gene: TRBV5-5; J gene: TRBJ1-2; clone size: few; D gene: TRBD1; CDR3 protein: CASSFVDRSMVYTF; CDR3 DNA: TGTGCCAGCAGCTTTGTGGACAGGTCGATGGTCTACACCTTC
V gene: TRBV27; J gene: TRBJ2-7; clone size: few; D gene: TRBD2; CDR3 protein: CASRTSGRAHEQYF; CDR3 DNA: TGTGCCAGCAGAACTAGCGGGAGGGCCCACGAGCAGTACTTC
V gene: TRBV5-1; J gene: TRBJ1-1; clone size: -; D gene: -; CDR3 protein: CASSSRPGVPVGSLAFF; CDR3 DNA: TGCGCCAGCAGCTCACGACCAGGGGTTCCTGTTGGCTCGTTGGCTTTCTTT
V gene: TRBV2; J gene: TRBJ2-3; clone size: -; D gene: -; CDR3 protein: CASRAGLATDTQYF; CDR3 DNA: TGTGCCAGCAGGGCCGGATTAGCTACAGATACGCAGTATTTT
V gene: TRBV12-3/TRBV12-4; J gene: TRBJ2-7; clone size: -; D gene: -; CDR3 protein: CASSLMDGDGAYEQYF; CDR3 DNA: TGTGCCAGCAGTTTGATGGACGGTGACGGGGCCTACGAGCAGTACTTC
V gene: TRBV7-2; J gene: TRBJ1-3; clone size: -; D gene: -; CDR3 protein: CASSSAPRGGNTIYF; CDR3 DNA: TGTGCCAGCAGCTCCGCCCCCCGGGGTGGAAACACCATATATTTT
V gene: TRBV5-1; J gene: TRBJ2-3; clone size: few; D gene: -; CDR3 protein: CASSQPEGDTQYF; CDR3 DNA: TGCGCCAGCAGCCAACCTGAGGGGGATACGCAGTATTTT
V gene: TRBV11-3; J gene: TRBJ1-2; clone size: few; D gene: -; CDR3 protein: CASSASAGGPTNYGYTF; CDR3 DNA: TGTGCCAGCAGCGCCAGCGCGGGGGGCCCGACTAACTATGGCTACACCTTC
V gene: TRBV12-3/TRBV12-4; J gene: TRBJ2-4; clone size: few; D gene: -; CDR3 protein: CASSLEAQGIQYF; CDR3 DNA: TGTGCCAGCAGTTTAGAGGCTCAAGGCATTCAGTACTTC
V gene: TRBV19; J gene: TRBJ1-4; clone size: few; D gene: TRBD1; CDR3 protein: CASSTSGTATNEKLFF; CDR3 DNA: TGTGCCAGTAGTACGTCCGGGACAGCAACTAATGAAAAACTGTTTTTT
V gene: TRBV4-2; J gene: TRBJ2-7; clone size: -; D gene: -; CDR3 protein: CASSQEGPGPYEQYF; CDR3 DNA: TGTGCCAGCAGCCAAGAAGGGCCTGGGCCCTACGAGCAGTACTTC
V gene: TRBV20-1; J gene: TRBJ1-5; clone size: -; D gene: -; CDR3 protein: CSAIQGNSNQPQHF; CDR3 DNA: TGCAGTGCTATACAGGGCAATAGCAATCAGCCCCAGCATTTT
V gene: TRBV15; J gene: TRBJ1-1; clone size: few; D gene: -; CDR3 protein: CATSRDGGLRNTEAFF; CDR3 DNA: TGTGCCACCAGCAGAGACGGGGGGCTGAGGAACACTGAAGCTTTCTTT
V gene: TRBV6-6; J gene: TRBJ2-5; clone size: few; D gene: -; CDR3 protein: CASSPRSGSETQYF; CDR3 DNA: TGTGCCAGCAGTCCCCGTTCCGGCTCAGAGACCCAGTACTTC
V gene: TRBV6-6; J gene: TRBJ1-5; clone size: once; D gene: -; CDR3 protein: CASSYSDISNQPQHF; CDR3 DNA: TGTGCCAGCAGTTACTCAGATATTAGCAATCAGCCCCAGCATTTT
V gene: TRBV20-1; J gene: TRBJ2-7; clone size: few; D gene: TRBD2; CDR3 protein: CSASRGGTSSEQYF; CDR3 DNA: TGCAGTGCTAGTAGAGGCGGGACTAGCTCCGAGCAGTACTTC
V gene: TRBV7-2; J gene: TRBJ2-3; clone size: -; D gene: TRBD2; CDR3 protein: CASSSGGFTDTQYF; CDR3 DNA: TGTGCCAGCAGCTCGGGGGGGTTCACAGATACGCAGTATTTT
V gene: TRBV5-1; J gene: TRBJ1-2; clone size: -; D gene: -; CDR3 protein: CASKATGYGYTF; CDR3 DNA: TGCGCCAGCAAGGCCACTGGCTATGGCTACACCTTC
V gene: TRBV20-1; J gene: TRBJ2-7; clone size: few; D gene: -; CDR3 protein: CSAILAPYEQYF; CDR3 DNA: TGCAGTGCCATACTAGCTCCCTACGAGCAGTACTTC
V gene: TRBV4-3; J gene: TRBJ2-1; clone size: -; D gene: TRBD2; CDR3 protein: CASSQGSGSGNEQFF; CDR3 DNA: TGCGCCAGCAGCCAAGGTAGCGGGAGTGGCAATGAGCAGTTCTTC
V gene: TRBV7-2; J gene: TRBJ1-6; clone size: few; D gene: -; CDR3 protein: CASSLEGWTPLHF; CDR3 DNA: TGTGCCAGCAGCTTGGAAGGGTGGACACCCCTCCACTTT
V gene: TRBV18; J gene: TRBJ1-2; clone size: -; D gene: -; CDR3 protein: CASSPGTGAGGYTF; CDR3 DNA: TGTGCCAGCTCACCGGGAACGGGGGCCGGTGGCTACACCTTC
V gene: TRBV3-1; J gene: TRBJ2-7; clone size: -; D gene: TRBD2; CDR3 protein: CASSQKRARSGGTYEQYF; CDR3 DNA: TGTGCCAGCAGCCAAAAAAGGGCACGTAGCGGGGGAACCTACGAGCAGTACTTC
V gene: TRBV20-1; J gene: TRBJ2-7; clone size: many; D gene: TRBD2; CDR3 protein: CSASRLAVSYEQYF; CDR3 DNA: TGCAGTGCTAGTAGACTAGCGGTCTCCTACGAGCAGTACTTC
V gene: TRBV6-5; J gene: TRBJ2-1; clone size: -; D gene: -; CDR3 protein: CASTSAPGVSYNEQFF; CDR3 DNA: TGTGCCAGCACTTCAGCCCCAGGGGTCTCCTACAATGAGCAGTTCTTC
V gene: TRBV7-6; J gene: TRBJ2-7; clone size: few; D gene: -; CDR3 protein: CASSPGGGSYEQYF; CDR3 DNA: TGTGCCAGCAGCCCGGGGGGCGGTAGCTACGAGCAGTACTTC
V gene: TRBV20-1; J gene: TRBJ2-1; clone size: -; D gene: -; CDR3 protein: CSASDDGRENEQFF; CDR3 DNA: TGCAGTGCCAGCGACGATGGCCGGGAAAATGAGCAGTTCTTC
V gene: TRBV5-1; J gene: TRBJ2-7; clone size: many; D gene: TRBD2; CDR3 protein: CASSLGTSGSYEQYF; CDR3 DNA: TGTGCCAGCAGCTTGGGGACTAGCGGGAGCTACGAGCAGTACTTC
V gene: TRBV6-6; J gene: TRBJ2-7; clone size: many; D gene: TRBD1; CDR3 protein: CASSYSWDRDYYEQYF; CDR3 DNA: TGTGCCAGCAGTTACTCTTGGGACAGGGACTACTACGAGCAGTACTTC
V gene: TRBV30; J gene: TRBJ1-5; clone size: -; D gene: TRBD1; CDR3 protein: CAWSSGSGGIQPQHF; CDR3 DNA: TGTGCCTGGAGTTCGGGGTCAGGGGGCATCCAGCCCCAGCATTTT
V gene: TRBV25-1; J gene: TRBJ1-2; clone size: few; D gene: -; CDR3 protein: CASSEPLPPYGYTF; CDR3 DNA: TGTGCCAGCAGTGAACCACTCCCTCCGTATGGCTACACCTTC
V gene: TRBV4-2; J gene: TRBJ2-2; clone size: -; D gene: TRBD2; CDR3 protein: CASSQVKPNRTSGRNTGELFF; CDR3 DNA: TGTGCCAGCAGCCAAGTTAAACCGAACCGGACTAGCGGGAGGAACACCGGGGAGCTGTTTTTT
V gene: TRBV6-2/TRBV6-3; J gene: TRBJ1-1; clone size: -; D gene: TRBD1; CDR3 protein: CASSYSTLLQQGMGTEAFF; CDR3 DNA: TGTGCCAGCAGTTACTCAACCCTTCTCCAACAGGGGATGGGGACTGAAGCTTTCTTT
V gene: TRBV18; J gene: TRBJ1-6; clone size: few; D gene: -; CDR3 protein: CASSSAARNSPLHF; CDR3 DNA: TGTGCCAGCTCCTCGGCCGCTAGAAATTCACCCCTCCACTTT
V gene: TRBV6-5; J gene: TRBJ2-3; clone size: few; D gene: -; CDR3 protein: CASSYPGDTQYF; CDR3 DNA: TGTGCCAGCAGTTATCCAGGAGATACGCAGTATTTT
V gene: TRBV15; J gene: TRBJ2-7; clone size: few; D gene: -; CDR3 protein: CATSRDLGGSYEQYF; CDR3 DNA: TGTGCCACCAGCAGAGATCTCGGCGGTTCCTACGAGCAGTACTTC
V gene: TRBV7-8; J gene: TRBJ1-1; clone size: -; D gene: -; CDR3 protein: CASSPGANTEAFF; CDR3 DNA: TGTGCCAGCAGCCCCGGGGCGAACACTGAAGCTTTCTTT
V gene: TRBV2; J gene: TRBJ1-3; clone size: once; D gene: -; CDR3 protein: CASSQLPLPGRSSGNTIYF; CDR3 DNA: TGTGCCAGCAGTCAACTCCCGCTACCGGGACGGAGCTCTGGAAACACCATATATTTT
V gene: TRBV9; J gene: TRBJ2-3; clone size: -; D gene: -; CDR3 protein: CASSVDGGRADTQYF; CDR3 DNA: TGTGCCAGCAGCGTAGACGGGGGGCGGGCAGATACGCAGTATTTT
V gene: TRBV13; J gene: TRBJ1-1; clone size: -; D gene: -; CDR3 protein: CASRKGVGAFF; CDR3 DNA: TGTGCCAGCAGAAAGGGGGTCGGAGCTTTCTTT
V gene: TRBV9; J gene: TRBJ2-1; clone size: few; D gene: TRBD2; CDR3 protein: CASSVLAGDSYNEQFF; CDR3 DNA: TGTGCCAGCAGCGTTTTAGCGGGGGACTCCTACAATGAGCAGTTCTTC
V gene: TRBV6-2/TRBV6-3; J gene: TRBJ2-1; clone size: -; D gene: TRBD2; CDR3 protein: CASIGLAGSSYNEQFF; CDR3 DNA: TGTGCCAGCATCGGGCTAGCGGGGAGCTCCTACAATGAGCAGTTCTTC
V gene: TRBV20-1; J gene: TRBJ2-1; clone size: few; D gene: TRBD2; CDR3 protein: CSASGLPGLAGIGDEQFF; CDR3 DNA: TGCAGTGCTAGTGGCTTACCGGGACTAGCGGGGATCGGTGATGAGCAGTTCTTC
V gene: TRBV6-2/TRBV6-3; J gene: TRBJ1-2; clone size: few; D gene: -; CDR3 protein: CASRQMVYGYTF; CDR3 DNA: TGTGCCAGCAGACAGATGGTCTATGGCTACACCTTC